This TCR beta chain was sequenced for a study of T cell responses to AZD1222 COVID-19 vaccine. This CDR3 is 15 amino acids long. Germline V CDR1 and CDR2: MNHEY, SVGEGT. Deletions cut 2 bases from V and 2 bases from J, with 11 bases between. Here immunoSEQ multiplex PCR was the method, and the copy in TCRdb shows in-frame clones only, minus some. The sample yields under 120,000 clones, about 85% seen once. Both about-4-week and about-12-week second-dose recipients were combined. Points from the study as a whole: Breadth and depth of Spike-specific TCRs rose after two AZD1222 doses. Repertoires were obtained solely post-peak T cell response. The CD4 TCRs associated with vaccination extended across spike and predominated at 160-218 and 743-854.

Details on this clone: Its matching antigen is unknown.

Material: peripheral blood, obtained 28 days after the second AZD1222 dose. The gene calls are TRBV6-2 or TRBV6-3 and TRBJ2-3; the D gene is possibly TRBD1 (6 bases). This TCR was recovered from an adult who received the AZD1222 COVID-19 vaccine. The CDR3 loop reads CASSYEPGDTDTQYF. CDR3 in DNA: TGTGCCAGCAGTTACGAGCCAGGGGACACAGATACGCAGTATTTT.